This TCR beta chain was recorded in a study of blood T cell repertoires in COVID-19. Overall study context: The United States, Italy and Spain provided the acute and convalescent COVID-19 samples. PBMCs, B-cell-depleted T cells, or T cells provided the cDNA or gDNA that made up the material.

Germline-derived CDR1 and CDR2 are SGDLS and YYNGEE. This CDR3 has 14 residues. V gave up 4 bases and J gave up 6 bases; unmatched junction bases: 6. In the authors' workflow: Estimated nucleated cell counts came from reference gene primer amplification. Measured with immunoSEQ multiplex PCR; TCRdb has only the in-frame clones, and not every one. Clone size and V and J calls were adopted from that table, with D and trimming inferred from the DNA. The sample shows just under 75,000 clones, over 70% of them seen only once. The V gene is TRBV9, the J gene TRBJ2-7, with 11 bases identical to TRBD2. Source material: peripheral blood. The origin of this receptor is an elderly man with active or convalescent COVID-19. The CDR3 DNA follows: TGTGCCAGCAGCCCGACTAGCGGGAAGGTCGAGCAGTACTTC. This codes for CASSPTSGKVEQYF. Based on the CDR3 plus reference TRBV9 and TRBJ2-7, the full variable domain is DSGVTQTPKHLITATGQRVTLRCSPRSGDLSVYWYQQSLDQGLQFLIQYYNGEERAKGNILERFSAQQFPDLHSELNLSSLELGDSALYFCASSPTSGKVEQYFGPGTRLTVT.